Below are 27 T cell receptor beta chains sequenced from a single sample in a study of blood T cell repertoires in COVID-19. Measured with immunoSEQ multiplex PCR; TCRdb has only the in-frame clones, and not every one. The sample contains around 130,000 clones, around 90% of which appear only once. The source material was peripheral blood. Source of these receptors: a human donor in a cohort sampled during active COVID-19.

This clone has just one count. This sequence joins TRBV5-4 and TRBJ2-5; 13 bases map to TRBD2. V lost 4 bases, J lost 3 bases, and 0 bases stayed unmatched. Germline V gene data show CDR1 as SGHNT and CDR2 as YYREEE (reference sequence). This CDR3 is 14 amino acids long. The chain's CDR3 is CASSGLAGEETQYF. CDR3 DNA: TGTGCCAGCAGCGGACTAGCGGGGGAAGAGACCCAGTACTTC.

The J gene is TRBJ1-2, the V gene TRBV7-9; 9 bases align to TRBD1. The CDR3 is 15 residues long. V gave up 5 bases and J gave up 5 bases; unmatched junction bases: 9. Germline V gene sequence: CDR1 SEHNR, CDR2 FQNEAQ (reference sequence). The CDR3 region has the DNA TGTGCCAGCAGCCGGTCGGGACAGGGCCCTTATGGCTACACCTTC. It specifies CASSRSGQGPYGYTF.

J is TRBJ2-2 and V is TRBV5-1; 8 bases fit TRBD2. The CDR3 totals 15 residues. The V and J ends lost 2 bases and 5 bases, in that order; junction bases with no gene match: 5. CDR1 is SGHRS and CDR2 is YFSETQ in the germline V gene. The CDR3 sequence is CASSFGGVLTGELFF. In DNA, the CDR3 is TGCGCCAGCAGCTTCGGGGGGGTATTAACCGGGGAGCTGTTTTTT.

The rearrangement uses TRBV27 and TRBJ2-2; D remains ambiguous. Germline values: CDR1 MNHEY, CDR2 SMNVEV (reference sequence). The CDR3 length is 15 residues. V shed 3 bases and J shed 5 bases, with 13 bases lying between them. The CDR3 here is CASSFRLSYTGELFF. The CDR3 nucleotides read TGTGCCAGCAGTTTCAGGCTTTCGTATACCGGGGAGCTGTTTTTT.

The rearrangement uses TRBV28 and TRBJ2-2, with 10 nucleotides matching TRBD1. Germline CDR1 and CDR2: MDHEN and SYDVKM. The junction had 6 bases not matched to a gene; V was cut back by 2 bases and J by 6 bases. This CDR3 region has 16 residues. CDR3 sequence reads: CASSLPDRGLAGELFF. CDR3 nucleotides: TGTGCCAGCAGTTTACCCGACAGGGGGCTGGCCGGGGAGCTGTTTTTT.

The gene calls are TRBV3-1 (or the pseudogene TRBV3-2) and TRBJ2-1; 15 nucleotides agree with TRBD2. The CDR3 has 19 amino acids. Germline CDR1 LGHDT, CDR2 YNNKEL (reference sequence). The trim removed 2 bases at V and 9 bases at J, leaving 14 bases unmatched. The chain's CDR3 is CASSQPFGLAGGGSFEQFF. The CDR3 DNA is TGTGCCAGCAGCCAACCCTTCGGACTAGCGGGAGGGGGTTCGTTTGAGCAGTTCTTC.

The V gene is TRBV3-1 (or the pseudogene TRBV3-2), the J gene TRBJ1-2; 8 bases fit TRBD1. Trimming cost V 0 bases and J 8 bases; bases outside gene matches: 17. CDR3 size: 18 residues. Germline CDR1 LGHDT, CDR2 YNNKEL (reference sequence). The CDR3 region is CASSQEDRAGGFIGGYTF. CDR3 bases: TGTGCCAGCAGCCAAGAGGATCGGGCAGGGGGCTTCATAGGGGGCTACACCTTC.

The CDR3 protein is CASFGSGRGNTGELFF. The CDR3 DNA follows: TGCGCCAGCTTTGGGAGCGGGAGGGGGAACACCGGGGAGCTGTTTTTT. The gene calls are TRBV10-2 and TRBJ2-2; 10 bases line up with TRBD2. There are 16 residues in the CDR3. The ends lost 8 bases at V and 1 base at J; junction bases unmatched: 7. CDR1 is WSHSY, CDR2 SAAADI, per germline.

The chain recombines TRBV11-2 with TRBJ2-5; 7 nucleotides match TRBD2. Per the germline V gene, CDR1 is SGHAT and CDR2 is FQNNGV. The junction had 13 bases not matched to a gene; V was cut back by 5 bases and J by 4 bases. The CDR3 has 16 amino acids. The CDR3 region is CASSSRGGGRVETQYF. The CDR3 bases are TGTGCCAGCAGCAGTCGCGGGGGAGGCAGAGTAGAGACCCAGTACTTC.

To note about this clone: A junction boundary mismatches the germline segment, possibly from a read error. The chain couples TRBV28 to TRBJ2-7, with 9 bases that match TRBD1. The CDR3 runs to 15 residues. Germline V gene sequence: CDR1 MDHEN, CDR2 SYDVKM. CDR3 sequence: CASSGAGTGSDTRLF. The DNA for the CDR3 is TGTGCCAGCAGTGGTGCCGGGACAGGGTCGGATACGCGACTCTTC.

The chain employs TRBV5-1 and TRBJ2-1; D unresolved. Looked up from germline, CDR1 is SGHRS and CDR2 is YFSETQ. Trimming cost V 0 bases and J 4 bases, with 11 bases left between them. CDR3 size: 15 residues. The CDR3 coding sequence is TGCGCCAGCAGCTTGGTAGCAACCCGATACAATGAGCAGTTCTTC. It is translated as CASSLVATRYNEQFF.

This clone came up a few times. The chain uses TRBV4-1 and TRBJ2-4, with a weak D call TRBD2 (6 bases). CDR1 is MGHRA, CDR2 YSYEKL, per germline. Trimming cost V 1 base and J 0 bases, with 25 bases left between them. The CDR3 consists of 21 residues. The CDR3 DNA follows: TGCGCCAGCAGCCAAGGGGCTGTGGGAGGTCGATTAACCATAGCCAAAAACATTCAGTACTTC. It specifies CASSQGAVGGRLTIAKNIQYF.

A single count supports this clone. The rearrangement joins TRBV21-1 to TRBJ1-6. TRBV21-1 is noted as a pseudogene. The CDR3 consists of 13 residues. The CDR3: CASNFPYNSPLHF. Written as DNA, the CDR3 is TGTGCCAGCAACTTCCCATATAATTCACCCCTCCACTTT.

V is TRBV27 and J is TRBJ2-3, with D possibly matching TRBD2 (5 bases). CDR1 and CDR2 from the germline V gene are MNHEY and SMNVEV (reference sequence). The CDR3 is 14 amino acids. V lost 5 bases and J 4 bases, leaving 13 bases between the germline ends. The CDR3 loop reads CASSPGVGADTQYF. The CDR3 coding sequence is TGTGCCAGCAGTCCCGGGGTGGGTGCAGATACGCAGTATTTT.

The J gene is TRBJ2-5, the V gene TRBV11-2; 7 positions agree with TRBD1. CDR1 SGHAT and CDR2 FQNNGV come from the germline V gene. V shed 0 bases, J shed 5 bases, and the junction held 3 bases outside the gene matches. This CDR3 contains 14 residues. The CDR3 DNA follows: TGTGCCAGCAGCTTAGACAGGGGGTGGGAGACCCAGTACTTC. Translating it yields CASSLDRGWETQYF.

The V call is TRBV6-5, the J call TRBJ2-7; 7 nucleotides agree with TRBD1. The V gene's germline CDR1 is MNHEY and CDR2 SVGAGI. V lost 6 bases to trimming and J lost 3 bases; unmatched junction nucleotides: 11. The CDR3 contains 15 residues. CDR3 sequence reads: CASRPALWDSYEQYF. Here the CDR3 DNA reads TGTGCCAGCAGGCCCGCGCTATGGGACAGCTACGAGCAGTACTTC.

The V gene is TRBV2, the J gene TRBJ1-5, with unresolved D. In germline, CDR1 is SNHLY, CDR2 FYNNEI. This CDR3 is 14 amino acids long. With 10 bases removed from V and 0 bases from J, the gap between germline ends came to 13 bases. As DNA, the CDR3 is TGTGCCACCAACGCGGAATATAGCAATCAGCCCCAGCATTTT. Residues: CATNAEYSNQPQHF.

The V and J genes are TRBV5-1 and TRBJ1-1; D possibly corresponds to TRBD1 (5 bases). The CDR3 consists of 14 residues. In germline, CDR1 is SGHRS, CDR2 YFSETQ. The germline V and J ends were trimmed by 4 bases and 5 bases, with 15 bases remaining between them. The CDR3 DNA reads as TGCGCCAGCAGCCCGGGAAGGGGAGGAACTGAAGCTTTCTTT. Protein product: CASSPGRGGTEAFF. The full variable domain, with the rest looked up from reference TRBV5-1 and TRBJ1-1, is KAGVTQTPRYLIKTRGQQVTLSCSPISGHRSVSWYQQTPGQGLQFLFEYFSETQRNKGNFPGRFSGRQFSNSRSEMNVSTLELGDSALYLCASSPGRGGTEAFFGQGTRLTVV.

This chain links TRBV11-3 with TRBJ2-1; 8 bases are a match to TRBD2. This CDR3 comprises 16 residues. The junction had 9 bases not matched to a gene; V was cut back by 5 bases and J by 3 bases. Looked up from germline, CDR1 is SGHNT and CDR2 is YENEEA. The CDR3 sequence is CASSPEGGGYYNEQFF. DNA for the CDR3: TGTGCCAGCAGCCCCGAGGGCGGGGGGTACTACAATGAGCAGTTCTTC.

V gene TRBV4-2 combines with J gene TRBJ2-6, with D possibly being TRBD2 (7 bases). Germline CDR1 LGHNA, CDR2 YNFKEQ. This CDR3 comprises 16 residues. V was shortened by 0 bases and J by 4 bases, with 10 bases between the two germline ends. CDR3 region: CASSQDGGAGANVLTF. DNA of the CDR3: TGTGCCAGCAGCCAAGATGGGGGGGCGGGGGCCAACGTCCTGACTTTC.

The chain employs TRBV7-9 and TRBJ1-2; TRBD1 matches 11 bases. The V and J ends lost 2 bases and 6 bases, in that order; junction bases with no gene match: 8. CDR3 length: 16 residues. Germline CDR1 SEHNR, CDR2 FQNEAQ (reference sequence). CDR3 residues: CASSLPVGQGADGYTF. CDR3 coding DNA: TGTGCCAGCAGCTTACCCGTTGGACAGGGGGCGGATGGCTACACCTTC.

The CDR3 DNA sequence: TGCGCCAGCAGCTTGGGAGACAGGGCTGGAAACACCATATATTTT. This sequence encodes CASSLGDRAGNTIYF. This chain uses TRBV5-1 with TRBJ1-3, with 7 bases identical to TRBD1. There are 15 residues in the CDR3. V lost 0 bases to trimming and J lost 2 bases; unmatched junction nucleotides: 2. Germline V CDR1 and CDR2: SGHRS, YFSETQ.

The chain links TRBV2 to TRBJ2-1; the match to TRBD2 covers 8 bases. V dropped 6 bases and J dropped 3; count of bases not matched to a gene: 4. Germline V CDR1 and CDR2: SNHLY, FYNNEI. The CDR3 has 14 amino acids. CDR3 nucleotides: TGTGCCAGCAGGGCTAGCGGGCGCTACAATGAGCAGTTCTTC. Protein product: CASRASGRYNEQFF. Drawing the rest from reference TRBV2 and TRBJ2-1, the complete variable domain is EPEVTQTPSHQVTQMGQEVILRCVPISNHLYFYWYRQILGQKVEFLVSFYNNEISEKSEIFDDQFSVERPDGSNFTLKIRSTKLEDSAMYFCASRASGRYNEQFFGPGTRLTVL.

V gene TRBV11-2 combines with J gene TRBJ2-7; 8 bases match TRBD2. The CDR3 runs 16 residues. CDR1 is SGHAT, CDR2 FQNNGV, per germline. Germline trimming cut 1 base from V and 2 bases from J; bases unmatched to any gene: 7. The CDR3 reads CASSLVGGAVTYEQYF. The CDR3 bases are TGTGCCAGCAGCTTAGTCGGGGGGGCCGTGACCTACGAGCAGTACTTC.

This CDR3 is CATSPSSGRGATGELFF. CDR3 in DNA: TGTGCCACTTCCCCCTCTAGCGGGAGGGGAGCGACCGGGGAGCTGTTTTTT. The rearrangement links TRBV10-3 to TRBJ2-2, with 12 bases identical to TRBD2. With 10 bases clipped from V and 5 bases from J, the junction kept 14 bases outside the gene matches. The CDR3 spans 17 residues. The germline V gene has CDR1 ENHRY and CDR2 SYGVKD.

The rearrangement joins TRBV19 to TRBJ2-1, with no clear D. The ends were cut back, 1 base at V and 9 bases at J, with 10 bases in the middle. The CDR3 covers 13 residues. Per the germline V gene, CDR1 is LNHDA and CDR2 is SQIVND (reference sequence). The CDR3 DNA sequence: TGTGCCAGTAGTATAGTAGCAAGGTCTGAGCAGTTCTTC. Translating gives CASSIVARSEQFF.

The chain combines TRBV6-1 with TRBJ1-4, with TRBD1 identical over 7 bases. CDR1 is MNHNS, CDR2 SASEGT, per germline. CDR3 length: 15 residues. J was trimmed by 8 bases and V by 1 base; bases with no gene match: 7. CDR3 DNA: TGTGCCAGCAGTGAAGGACCTGACAGGGACGAAAAACTGTTTTTT. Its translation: CASSEGPDRDEKLFF.